A single sample gave rise to the 24 T cell receptor beta chains below, sequenced in a study of molecular identifiers for immune sequencing clone quantification. MiXCR, run by TCRdb on the PCR reads, gives a single entry per CDR3 protein. Here the sample spans tens of thousands of distinct CDR3 sequences, around a quarter being singletons. The sequencing sample was made of naive CD8+ T cells from blood, with Jurkat cell RNA spiked in. The subset denotes: FACS-sorted CD8+CD4-CCR7+CD45RA+ naive T cells. The receptors here all came from a human donor in good health. Some libraries in this study had Jurkat cell RNA spiked in.

As concerns this clonotype: A much larger clone lies one base from this, so it may be a read error. It is likely a read error, because the conserved phenylalanine at the end of the CDR3 is missing. The rearrangement uses TRBV7-2 and TRBJ2-6; D remains ambiguous. V was cut by 5 bases and J by 2 bases, with 4 bases left in between. In germline, CDR1 is SGHTA, CDR2 FQGNSA. This CDR3 has 13 residues. The CDR3 DNA is TGTGCCAGCAGCGCGACTGGGGCCAACGTCCTGACTTCC. Translation gives CASSATGANVLTS.

This clonotype was picked up many times. The rearrangement joins TRBV7-9 to TRBJ2-7; a possible D gene is TRBD1 (6 bases). Germline V CDR1 and CDR2: SEHNR, FQNEAQ (reference sequence). The CDR3 length is 18 residues. V gave up 3 bases and J gave up 0 bases, with 21 bases separating them. This CDR3 is CASSFPAGTPYRSYEQYF. CDR3 nucleotide sequence: TGTGCCAGCAGCTTCCCAGCCGGGACACCTTATCGCTCCTACGAGCAGTACTTC.

About this clonotype itself: Being one base from a much bigger clone, this may be a read error. The CDR3 spells CASSWASGSTDTQYF. The DNA of the CDR3 is TGTGCCAGCAGCTGGGCTAGCGGGAGCACAGATACGCAGTATTTT. The chain uses TRBV7-6 and TRBJ2-3; TRBD2 matches at 8 bases. CDR1 is SGHVS, CDR2 FNYEAQ, per germline. The trim removed 4 bases at V and 0 bases at J, leaving 3 bases unmatched. The CDR3 has 15 residues. The complete variable domain, with remaining parts taken from reference TRBV7-6 and TRBJ2-3, reads GAGVSQSPRYKVTKRGQDVALRCDPISGHVSLYWYRQALGQGPEFLTYFNYEAQQDKSGLPNDRFSAERPEGSISTLTIQRTEQRDSAMYRCASSWASGSTDTQYFGPGTRLTVL.

The J gene is TRBJ2-5, the V gene TRBV11-2; D ambiguous. The ends were cut back, 5 bases at V and 3 bases at J, with 19 bases in the middle. This CDR3 has 16 residues. Per the germline V gene, CDR1 is SGHAT and CDR2 is FQNNGV. The CDR3 spells CASSPRPERLEETQYF. In DNA, the CDR3 is TGTGCCAGCAGCCCGCGGCCTGAGAGGTTGGAAGAGACCCAGTACTTC.

This clonotype was counted at least ten times. V usage is TRBV7-9 and J usage is TRBJ1-4, with unresolved D. V was clipped by 4 bases and J by 4 bases, with 10 bases between them. Germline CDR1 and CDR2: SEHNR and FQNEAQ (reference sequence). This CDR3 is 14 amino acids long. CDR3 nucleotide sequence: TGTGCCAGCAGCTCAACCCCAATTAATGAAAAACTGTTTTTT. It translates to CASSSTPINEKLFF.

This clonotype was counted a few times. This clone may be a read error of a much larger clone one base away. The gene calls are TRBV29-1 and TRBJ2-7; 9 bases align to TRBD1. Germline-derived CDR1 and CDR2 are SQVTM and ANQGSEA. The CDR3 contains 14 residues. DNA of the CDR3: TGCAGCGTTGAACCGGGACAGGGCACCTACGAGCAGCACTTC. Translation: CSVEPGQGTYEQHF.

Remarks on this clonotype: A much larger clone lies one base from this, so it may be a read error. The CDR3 nucleotides are TGCAGCGCTCGGGACAGGGGAAGGTACGAGCTGTACTTC. The encoded protein is CSARDRGRYELYF. This chain joins TRBV29-1 and TRBJ2-7; 10 bases map to TRBD1. This CDR3 spans 13 amino acids. Germline loops: CDR1 SQVTM, CDR2 ANQGSEA.

This clonotype was recorded a few times. The rearrangement uses TRBV12-3 or TRBV12-4 and TRBJ2-6; 10 bases are shared with TRBD1. J was trimmed by 0 bases and V by 6 bases; bases with no gene match: 14. The CDR3 is made up of 20 amino acids. The CDR3: CASRHSPGTGDFSGANVLTF. The CDR3 DNA is TGTGCCAGCAGACACTCCCCCGGGACAGGGGATTTCTCTGGGGCCAACGTCCTGACTTTC.

The CDR3 loop is CASSQMGPRSYNEQFF. DNA for the CDR3: TGCGCCAGCAGCCAAATGGGGCCCCGCTCCTACAATGAGCAGTTCTTC. The chain carries TRBV4-3 and TRBJ2-1, with D perhaps matching TRBD1 (5 bases). The germline CDR1 and CDR2 sequences are LGHNA and YSLEER. The CDR3 has 16 amino acids. Trimming shortened V by 2 bases and J by 0 bases, and 11 bases separated the two germline ends.

In its sample, this clonotype was seen many times. The chain has TRBV19 and TRBJ2-7; a weak D match, TRBD1 (6 bases). Trimming removed 2 bases at V and 3 bases at J, with 14 bases between. The CDR3 loop spans 15 amino acids. Germline-derived CDR1 and CDR2 are LNHDA and SQIVND (reference sequence). The CDR3 bases are TGTGCCAGTAGTATATTCTTTGGACAGATCTACGAGCAGTACTTC. Translation gives CASSIFFGQIYEQYF. Looking up the rest from reference TRBV19 and TRBJ2-7 gives the full variable domain: DGGITQSPKYLFRKEGQNVTLSCEQNLNHDAMYWYRQDPGQGLRLIYYSQIVNDFQKGDIAEGYSVSREKKESFPLTVTSAQKNPTAFYLCASSIFFGQIYEQYFGPGTRLTVT.

Notes on this clonotype: This may stem from a read error, because a much larger clone lies one nucleotide away. The rearrangement joins TRBV24-1 to TRBJ2-2, with 9 bases fitting TRBD1. The germline V gene encodes CDR1 KGHDR and CDR2 SFDVKD. The CDR3 has 17 amino acids. The chain's CDR3 is CATSDLGTGLDTGELYF. CDR3 in DNA: TGTGCCACCAGTGATTTGGGGACAGGGCTTGACACCGGGGAGCTGTATTTT.

This clonotype was counted at least ten times. V is TRBV7-9 and J is TRBJ2-3, with TRBD2 identical over 10 bases. With 5 bases clipped from V and 2 bases from J, the junction kept 7 bases outside the gene matches. The CDR3 spans 16 residues. Germline CDR1 and CDR2: SEHNR and FQNEAQ (reference sequence). The CDR3 sequence is CASSPRLAGYTDTQYF. In DNA, the CDR3 is TGTGCCAGCAGCCCAAGACTAGCGGGTTACACAGATACGCAGTATTTT.

A few counts support this clonotype. V is TRBV20-1 and J is TRBJ2-1, with D hard to call. V was trimmed by 0 bases and J by 7 bases, leaving 4 bases between them. CDR3 length: 11 amino acids. The germline gives CDR1 DFQATT, CDR2 SNEGSKA (reference sequence). CDR3 bases: TGCAGTGCTAGAGATTTAAATGAGCAGTTCTTC. Residues: CSARDLNEQFF.

To note about this clonotype: At one boundary the junction diverges from the germline segment, which might be a read error. The chain recombines TRBV12-3 or TRBV12-4 with TRBJ1-1; 8 nucleotides agree with TRBD1. This CDR3 is built from 17 residues. This CDR3 reads CVSRLGQGAGGNTEAFF. The CDR3 nucleotides read TGTGTCAGCAGACTGGGGCAGGGGGCCGGCGGGAACACTGAAGCTTTCTTT.

This clonotype was counted ten times or more. Sequence at one end of the junction differs from germline and may be a read error. V and J are TRBV11-2 and TRBJ2-5; D call uncertain. This CDR3 has 12 amino acids. Germline V gives CDR1 SGHAT, CDR2 FQNNGV. The CDR3 DNA is TGTGCCAGCAGCTCCGCAATAGAGGCCCAGTACTTC. This encodes CASSSAIEAQYF. Full variable domain (missing parts from reference TRBV11-2 and TRBJ2-5): EAGVAQSPRYKIIEKRQSVAFWCNPISGHATLYWYQQILGQGPKLLIQFQNNGVVDDSQLPKDRFSAERLKGVDSTLKIQPAKLEDSAVYLCASSSAIEAQYFGPGTRLLVL.

Regarding this clonotype: At one end, the junction sequence differs from germline, possibly due to a read error. V is TRBV6-1 and J is TRBJ2-7, with 9 bases matching TRBD2. This CDR3 comprises 13 residues. Germline V gene lookup returns CDR1 MNHNS and CDR2 SASEGT. DNA of the CDR3: TGTGCCACGGCGGGAGGGTCCACCTACGGGCAGTACTTC. Translating it yields CATAGGSTYGQYF.

This clonotype showed up just a few times. V usage is TRBV19 and J usage is TRBJ2-7, with 9 positions matching TRBD1. The CDR3 extends over 13 amino acids. Germline V gene data show CDR1 as LNHDA and CDR2 as SQIVND (reference sequence). J lost 4 bases, V lost 6 bases, and 4 bases had no gene match. CDR3: CASSGTGWYEQYF. CDR3 in DNA: TGTGCCAGTAGCGGGACAGGGTGGTACGAGCAGTACTTC.

This chain uses TRBV12-3 or TRBV12-4 with TRBJ1-1; the match to TRBD1 covers 7 bases. With V trimmed by 4 bases and J by 8 bases, 7 bases remained unmatched. This CDR3 is 13 amino acids long. CDR3 bases: TGTGCCAGCAGTTCCGTTTTGGGACAGGAAGCTTTCTTT. It encodes CASSSVLGQEAFF.

This clonotype occurred many times. The gene calls are TRBV7-9 and TRBJ1-5; 9 bases map to TRBD1. Losses at the gene ends were 4 bases for V and 7 bases for J; bases not matched to a gene: 8. Germline lookup yields CDR1 SEHNR and CDR2 FQNEAQ (reference sequence). The CDR3 loop spans 15 amino acids. Here the CDR3 DNA reads TGTGCCAGCAGCTCGCATACAGGGGGCCGGCAGCCCCAGCATTTT. This gives the protein CASSSHTGGRQPQHF.

This clonotype has only a few counts. The chain employs TRBV3-1 and TRBJ2-4, with 10 bases identical to TRBD1. The CDR3 covers 18 residues. Looked up from germline, CDR1 is LGHDT and CDR2 is YNNKEL (reference sequence). Trimming cost V 3 bases and J 6 bases; bases outside gene matches: 14. The CDR3 loop reads CASSQDRGQGIGVNIQYF. CDR3 nucleotides: TGTGCCAGCAGCCAGGACAGGGGACAGGGGATCGGGGTAAACATTCAGTACTTC. Using reference TRBV3-1 and TRBJ2-4 for the parts outside the CDR3, the full variable domain is DTAVSQTPKYLVTQMGNDKSIKCEQNLGHDTMYWYKQDSKKFLKIMFSYNNKELIINETVPNRFSPKSPDKAHLNLHINSLELGDSAVYFCASSQDRGQGIGVNIQYFGAGTRLSVL.

V gene TRBV30 combines with J gene TRBJ2-1, with D unclear. Per germline, CDR1 GTSNPN and CDR2 SVGIG (reference sequence). The CDR3 runs to 13 residues. With 0 bases removed from V and 6 bases from J, the gap between germline ends came to 9 bases. The CDR3 DNA follows: TGTGCCTGGAGTGTTGATAGCTCCAATGAGCAGTTCTTC. Encoded protein: CAWSVDSSNEQFF.

This clonotype was detected only a few times. V is TRBV11-2 and J is TRBJ2-2; TRBD1 matches 7 bases. Germline values: CDR1 SGHAT, CDR2 FQNNGV. The CDR3 has 16 residues. V shed 6 bases, J shed 6 bases, and the junction held 13 bases outside the gene matches. DNA for the CDR3: TGTGCCAGCAGAAGTCGACAGGGCTACGAAGCCGGGGAGCTGTTTTTT. Encoded protein: CASRSRQGYEAGELFF.

This clonotype has just a few counts. This chain links TRBV14 with TRBJ1-4; D call uncertain. The CDR3 has 15 residues. In germline, CDR1 is SGHDN, CDR2 FVKESK. V was pared by 5 bases and J by 4 bases, with 14 bases between. The CDR3 sequence is CASSLPDAINEKLFF. The CDR3 DNA reads TGTGCCAGCAGCTTACCGGACGCAATTAATGAAAAACTGTTTTTT.

The chain has TRBV12-3 or TRBV12-4 and TRBJ2-1; D not certain. The V gene lost 8 bases and the J gene lost 7 bases, with 9 bases spanning the gap. CDR3 length: 11 amino acids. In DNA form, the CDR3 reads TGTGCCAGCGGTTCAGGTAATGAGCAGTTCTTC. The encoded protein is CASGSGNEQFF.